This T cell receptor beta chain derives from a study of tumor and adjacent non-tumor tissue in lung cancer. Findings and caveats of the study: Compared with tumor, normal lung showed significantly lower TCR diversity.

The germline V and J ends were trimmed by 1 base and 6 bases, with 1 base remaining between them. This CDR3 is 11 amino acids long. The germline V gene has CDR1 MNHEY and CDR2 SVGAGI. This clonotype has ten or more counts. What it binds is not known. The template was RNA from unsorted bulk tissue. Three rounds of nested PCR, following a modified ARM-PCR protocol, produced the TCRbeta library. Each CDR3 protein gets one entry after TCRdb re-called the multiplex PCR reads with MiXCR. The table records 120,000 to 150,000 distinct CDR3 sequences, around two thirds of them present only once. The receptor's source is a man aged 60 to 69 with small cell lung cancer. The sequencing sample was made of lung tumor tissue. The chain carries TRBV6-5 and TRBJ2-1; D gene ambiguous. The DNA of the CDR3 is TGTGCCAGCAGTTACTTCAATGAGCAGTTCTTC. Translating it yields CASSYFNEQFF.